These T cell receptor beta chains were read from a single sample in a study of siplizumab effects on memory and regulatory T cells. Generated by immunoSEQ multiplex PCR, the TCRdb table keeps only in-frame clones and is missing some. The sample has around 110,000 clones; roughly 94% are singletons. The sample was non-Treg CD4+ T cells sorted from blood. All receptors come from a human donor in good health. The CDR3 runs from the conserved cysteine through the conserved F or W. Fields, in order: D gene, V gene, clone size, J gene, CDR3 DNA, CDR3 protein. D genes are given only for firm matches. Clone size is given for some rows only: seen once, a few or many times, or a class if the clone is expanded.

TRBD1	TRBV5-6	NA	TRBJ1-1	TGTGCCAGCAGCCCGAGGACAGGGGGCTTGAACACTGAAGCTTTCTTT	CASSPRTGGLNTEAFF
NA	TRBV9	NA	TRBJ2-1	TGTGCCAGCAGCCCGGGAGTCGGGAGATCCTACAATGAGCAGTTCTTC	CASSPGVGRSYNEQFF
NA	TRBV6-5	NA	TRBJ2-5	TGTGCCAGCGGCCGGGGAGCCGGCCAAGAGACCCAGTACTTC	CASGRGAGQETQYF
NA	TRBV29-1	NA	TRBJ2-5	TGCAGCGTTATCAGGGGCGCGATTGGAGAGGCCCAGTACTTC	CSVIRGAIGEAQYF
NA	TRBV2	NA	TRBJ1-2	TGTGCCAGCAGTGAAACGGACTATGGCTACACCTTC	CASSETDYGYTF
TRBD2	TRBV19	NA	TRBJ2-5	TGTGCCAGTAGTGTCGACGGGACTAGCGTTGCCCTAAGCCAAGAGACCCAGTACTTC	CASSVDGTSVALSQETQYF
NA	TRBV5-1	NA	TRBJ1-1	TGCGCCAGCAGCTTGAGGGCAGGCACTACACGCATGAACACTGAAGCTTTCTTT	CASSLRAGTTRMNTEAFF
NA	TRBV29-1	NA	TRBJ1-2	TGCAGCGTTGAAGACGAACACAGGACCTATGGCTACACCTTC	CSVEDEHRTYGYTF
NA	TRBV30	NA	TRBJ2-1	TGTGCCTGGAGTAGGAGCTCCTACAATGAGCAGTTCTTC	CAWSRSSYNEQFF
NA	TRBV29-1	NA	TRBJ2-2	TGCAGCGTTGCCCCCAAAGGGTTTTACACCGGGGAGCTGTTTTTT	CSVAPKGFYTGELFF
TRBD1	TRBV7-2	NA	TRBJ2-4	TGTGCCAGCAGCGCAAGACAGGGGGCAGGGAACATTCAGTACTTC	CASSARQGAGNIQYF
NA	TRBV28	NA	TRBJ2-7	TGTGCCAGCAGTTCCGGTCCCGAGCAGTACTTC	CASSSGPEQYF
NA	TRBV18	few	TRBJ2-7	TGTGCCAGCTCACCGAGCTCCTACGAGCAGTACTTC	CASSPSSYEQYF
NA	TRBV5-6	few	TRBJ1-2	TGTGCCAGCAGCTCGTCTGGCGGCTACACCTTC	CASSSSGGYTF
NA	TRBV6-1	NA	TRBJ2-1	TGTGCCAGCAGTGACCTCTCGCCAGCTTACAATGAGCAGTTCTTC	CASSDLSPAYNEQFF
NA	TRBV4-1	NA	TRBJ1-2	TGCGCCAGCAGCCATGAGCCAGCTTATGGCTACACCTTC	CASSHEPAYGYTF
TRBD1	TRBV28	NA	TRBJ2-3	TGTGCCAGCAGCACGCCGGGACAGAGCACAGATACGCAGTATTTT	CASSTPGQSTDTQYF
TRBD1	TRBV7-3	NA	TRBJ2-1	TGTGCCAGCAGCTTCGACGAGACAGGGCAAAAGTTCTTC	CASSFDETGQKFF
NA	TRBV19	NA	TRBJ1-4	TGTGCCAGTAGGTCGCAGGGGATAGGTAATGAAAAACTGTTTTTT	CASRSQGIGNEKLFF
NA	TRBV5-1	NA	TRBJ2-6	TGCGCCAGCAGACCTGTACGGGACTCTGGGGCCAACGTCCTGACTTTC	CASRPVRDSGANVLTF
NA	TRBV18	NA	TRBJ2-2	TGTGCCAGCTCAACAGGGATGTCGAACACCGGGGAGCTGTTTTTT	CASSTGMSNTGELFF
TRBD2	TRBV5-5	once	TRBJ2-7	TGTGCCAGCAGTAATCAAGCACGAGCTAGCGGGGGGTACGAGCAGTACTTC	CASSNQARASGGYEQYF
NA	TRBV4-2	once	TRBJ2-5	TGTGCCAGCAGCCAAGATTGGGACCAAGAGACCCAGTACTTC	CASSQDWDQETQYF
TRBD2	TRBV19	once	TRBJ2-7	TGTGCCAGTAGTCCTTTAGCGGGGGACTATCGTCTCGAGCAGTACTTC	CASSPLAGDYRLEQYF
NA	TRBV15	NA	TRBJ2-1	TGTGCCACCAGCAGAGAACGGAAGACGGGACTTCTAAACAATGAGCAGTTCTTC	CATSRERKTGLLNNEQFF
TRBD1	TRBV5-1	NA	TRBJ2-3	TGCGCCAGCAGCCCCGGGACAGACACAGATACGCAGTATTTT	CASSPGTDTDTQYF
NA	TRBV6-1	once	TRBJ1-2	TGTGCAGGTCAGAGAGGGGGTAACTATGGCTACACCTTC	CAGQRGGNYGYTF
TRBD1	TRBV28	NA	TRBJ1-5	TGTGCCAGCGTGACAGGGCTCATTCAGCCCCAGCATTTT	CASVTGLIQPQHF
NA	TRBV7-2	once	TRBJ1-2	TGTGCCAGCAGCTTAGAAGCCTTGCGGGGCTACACCTTC	CASSLEALRGYTF
TRBD1	TRBV19	NA	TRBJ1-5	TGTGCCAGTAGTACGATGGACAGGGGCTTTTATCAGCCCCAGCATTTT	CASSTMDRGFYQPQHF
NA	TRBV19	NA	TRBJ1-5	TGTGCCAGTAGTATCGCGGGGGGCTTCGCTCAGCCCCAGCATTTT	CASSIAGGFAQPQHF
NA	TRBV11-3	NA	TRBJ1-3	TGTGCCAGCAGCGGGGGACTGCGAAACACCATATATTTT	CASSGGLRNTIYF
NA	TRBV27	NA	TRBJ2-5	TGTGCCAGCAGTTTAGAGGGAGAGACCCAGTACTTC	CASSLEGETQYF
TRBD2	TRBV5-1	NA	TRBJ2-1	TGCGCCAGCAGCTACCTAGCGGGGAGCTCCTACAATGAGCAGTTCTTC	CASSYLAGSSYNEQFF
NA	TRBV5-4	once	TRBJ2-5	TGTGCCAGCAGCCAAGGGGGGGGGAGCGAAGAGACCCAGTACTTC	CASSQGGGSEETQYF
NA	TRBV7-8	NA	TRBJ1-2	TGTGCCAGCAGCTGGGATTCCTATGGCTACACCTTC	CASSWDSYGYTF
NA	TRBV30	NA	TRBJ1-5	TGTGCCTGGAGTCCCGACAGCCATCAGCCCCAGCATTTT	CAWSPDSHQPQHF
NA	TRBV7-2	NA	TRBJ2-1	TGTGCCAGCAGCGCATCTGGTGGCTACCGAAATGAGCAGTTCTTC	CASSASGGYRNEQFF
TRBD2	TRBV6-5	NA	TRBJ2-7	TGTGCCAGCAGTCGGACTAGCGTAAACTACGAGCAGTACTTC	CASSRTSVNYEQYF
TRBD1	TRBV30	NA	TRBJ1-1	TGTGCCTGGAGAACGTGGAGGGGGACAGGGGACACTGAAGCTTTCTTT	CAWRTWRGTGDTEAFF
TRBD1	TRBV6-1	NA	TRBJ1-3	TGTGCCAGCAGTGGGAGGACAGGACTGCTCTCTGGAAACACCATATATTTT	CASSGRTGLLSGNTIYF
NA	TRBV21-1	NA	TRBJ2-7	TGTGCCAGCAGCAACGGGCCCCCTACGGAGCAGTACTTC	CASSNGPPTEQYF
TRBD2	TRBV12-5	NA	TRBJ2-7	TGTGCTAGTGGTTTGACCCGGACTAGCGGGAGGGCCCTAGCCCACGAGCAGTACTTC	CASGLTRTSGRALAHEQYF
TRBD1	TRBV13	NA	TRBJ1-2	TGTGCCAGCAGCTCGCCAGGGACAGATGGCTACACCTTC	CASSSPGTDGYTF
NA	TRBV19	NA	TRBJ2-1	TGTGCCAGTAGTATGGGCGAGACAGAGCAGTTCTTC	CASSMGETEQFF
NA	TRBV6-5	NA	TRBJ1-5	TGTGCCAGCAGTTATAGTAGCAATCAGCCCCAGCATTTT	CASSYSSNQPQHF
NA	TRBV5-6	NA	TRBJ1-6	TGTGCCAGCAGCCCGACAGATTATAATTCACCCCTCCACTTT	CASSPTDYNSPLHF
NA	TRBV10-3	NA	TRBJ2-7	TGTGCCATCAGTGAGTCTTCGTCTAGGCCCTACGAGCAGTACTTC	CAISESSSRPYEQYF
TRBD1	TRBV5-4	NA	TRBJ2-7	TGTGCCAGCAGCTTATTTGACAGGGAATATGGAACGCAGTACTTC	CASSLFDREYGTQYF
NA	TRBV11-2	NA	TRBJ1-5	TGTGCCAGCAGCTTAGGCCGCTCCCAGCCCCAGCATTTT	CASSLGRSQPQHF
NA	TRBV5-6	NA	TRBJ2-7	TGTGCCAGCAGCTCAATACAGGAGCAGTACTTC	CASSSIQEQYF
NA	TRBV29-1	NA	TRBJ1-2	TGCAGGAGGGGGATGAGGGCTCTTGGCTACACCTTC	CRRGMRALGYTF
TRBD1	TRBV6-4	NA	TRBJ2-2	TGTGCCAGCAGATTCACAGGGGGCATCACCGGGGAGCTGTTTTTT	CASRFTGGITGELFF
TRBD1	TRBV7-2	few	TRBJ2-7	TGTGCCAGCAGCATAACAGGGGCCACCTACGAGCAGTACTTC	CASSITGATYEQYF
NA	TRBV2	NA	TRBJ1-1	TGTGCCAGCAGGCGGGACTACTCCACTGAAGCTTTCTTT	CASRRDYSTEAFF
TRBD1	TRBV19	NA	TRBJ1-5	TGTGCCAGTAGTACCCGGGACAGGGGATGGGAGCCCCAGCATTTT	CASSTRDRGWEPQHF
NA	TRBV5-8	NA	TRBJ1-2	TGTGCCAGCGGAACGGGGTATGGCTACACCTTC	CASGTGYGYTF